These 12 T cell receptor beta chains share one sample of origin, sequenced in a study of CD8+CD57+ T cells in acquired aplastic anemia. Profiling of TCR beta VDJ combinations and CDR3 sequences used genomic DNA as template. One entry per CDR3 protein, called by TCRdb with MiXCR from the reads. Found here are 120,000 or so distinct CDR3 sequences, roughly 40% of them singletons; the top ten hold under 3%. Individuals selected for sequencing had exhibited CD8+CD57+ cell expansion on flow cytometry. The sample taken for sequencing was sorted CD4+, CD8+, or CD8+CD57+ T cells (not recorded which) from PBMCs. These receptors were obtained from a human donor with aplastic anemia.

This clonotype was counted many times. This chain uses TRBV7-2 with TRBJ2-6; no reliable D call. Trimming pared 1 base from V and 2 bases from J, leaving 3 bases between. The CDR3 runs to 14 residues. Germline V gene data show CDR1 as SGHTA and CDR2 as FQGNSA. This CDR3 is CASSLEAGANVLTF. CDR3 bases: TGTGCCAGCAGCTTAGAAGCTGGGGCCAACGTCCTGACTTTC.

This clonotype was recorded at least ten times. The chain links TRBV29-1 to TRBJ1-4, with TRBD1 identical over 7 bases. The germline V gene encodes CDR1 SQVTM and CDR2 ANQGSEA. This CDR3 is built from 15 residues. The V segment lost 7 bases and the J segment 7 bases; nucleotides outside the gene matches: 15. This CDR3 reads CSAQGPGGMGEKLFF. The CDR3 DNA reads as TGCAGCGCCCAAGGTCCAGGGGGAATGGGTGAAAAACTGTTTTTT. The variable domain in full, completed from reference TRBV29-1 and TRBJ1-4, reads SAVISQKPSRDICQRGTSLTIQCQVDSQVTMMFWYRQQPGQSLTLIATANQGSEATYESGFVIDKFPISRPNLTFSTLTVSNMSPEDSSIYLCSAQGPGGMGEKLFFGSGTQLSVL.

V usage is TRBV2 and J usage is TRBJ1-2, with a tentative D call TRBD1 (5 bases). V lost 3 bases to trimming and J lost 8 bases, with 10 bases between them. The CDR3 is 12 residues long. In germline, CDR1 is SNHLY, CDR2 FYNNEI. In DNA form, the CDR3 reads TGTGCCAGCAGTGAGGGGCGGGACGGCTACACCTTC. Its protein product is CASSEGRDGYTF. Complete variable domain (other parts from reference TRBV2 and TRBJ1-2): EPEVTQTPSHQVTQMGQEVILRCVPISNHLYFYWYRQILGQKVEFLVSFYNNEISEKSEIFDDQFSVERPDGSNFTLKIRSTKLEDSAMYFCASSEGRDGYTFGSGTRLTVV.

This chain uses TRBV12-3 or TRBV12-4 with TRBJ1-3, with a weak D call TRBD1 (5 bases). The CDR3 extends over 16 amino acids. Trimming removed 1 base from V and 4 bases from J, with 14 bases in between. CDR3 bases: TGTGCCAGCAGTTTAGAATCGGGGGTTTCGGGAAACACCATATATTTT. Amino acid sequence: CASSLESGVSGNTIYF.

The rearrangement links TRBV7-9 to TRBJ2-7; D tentatively reads TRBD1 or TRBD2 (5 bases each). Trimming pared 1 base from V and 11 bases from J, leaving 15 bases between. Looked up from germline, CDR1 is SEHNR and CDR2 is FQNEAQ (reference sequence). This CDR3 has 13 amino acids. The CDR3 DNA reads as TGTGCCAGCAGCTTAGTGGGACGGCGGATGAAGTACTTC. Translation: CASSLVGRRMKYF.

V and J are TRBV19 and TRBJ2-7; weak D call: TRBD2 (6 bases). V lost 11 bases to trimming and J lost 3 bases, with 20 bases between them. The V gene's germline CDR1 is LNHDA and CDR2 SQIVND (reference sequence). The CDR3 loop spans 14 amino acids. The CDR3 protein is CACSPGESLYEQYF. CDR3 nucleotides: TGTGCCTGCTCCCCGGGAGAATCGCTCTACGAGCAGTACTTC. Based on the CDR3 plus reference TRBV19 and TRBJ2-7, the full variable domain is DGGITQSPKYLFRKEGQNVTLSCEQNLNHDAMYWYRQDPGQGLRLIYYSQIVNDFQKGDIAEGYSVSREKKESFPLTVTSAQKNPTAFYLCACSPGESLYEQYFGPGTRLTVT.

Comment on this clonotype: Given a much more abundant clone one base away, this may be a read error. V is TRBV14 and J is TRBJ2-2; D is uncertain. This CDR3 contains 14 residues. From germline, CDR1 is SGHDN and CDR2 FVKESK. CDR3 amino acids: CPSSQVGGTGELFF. The CDR3 coding sequence is TGTCCCAGCAGCCAAGTAGGCGGCACCGGGGAGCTGTTTTTT. The full variable domain, in which reference TRBV14 and TRBJ2-2 provide the parts outside the CDR3, is EAGVTQFPSHSVIEKGQTVTLRCDPISGHDNLYWYRRVMGKEIKFLLHFVKESKQDESGMPNNRFLAERTGGTYSTLKVQPAELEDSGVYFCPSSQVGGTGELFFGEGSRLTVL.

Many counts were recorded for this clonotype. The J gene is TRBJ2-7, the V gene TRBV5-5, with D possibly being TRBD2 (6 bases). V lost 6 bases and J lost 3, with 13 bases in between. From germline, CDR1 is SGHKS and CDR2 YYEKEE (reference sequence). This CDR3 comprises 13 residues. CDR3 sequence reads: CASTSMGGYEQYF. CDR3 in DNA: TGTGCCAGCACCTCCATGGGGGGCTACGAGCAGTACTTC. The whole variable domain, remainder taken from reference TRBV5-5 and TRBJ2-7, is DAGVTQSPTHLIKTRGQQVTLRCSPISGHKSVSWYQQVLGQGPQFIFQYYEKEERGRGNFPDRFSARQFPNYSSELNVNALLLGDSALYLCASTSMGGYEQYFGPGTRLTVT.

This clonotype was observed a single time. The CDR3 nucleotides are TGCGCCAGCAGTGAGTCAATCGTGGAGCAGTACTTC. It specifies CASSESIVEQYF. The rearrangement links TRBV10-2 to TRBJ2-7; D is unclear. This CDR3 has 12 residues. The V end lost 0 bases, the J end lost 7 bases, and 7 bases lay between the germline ends. Germline values: CDR1 WSHSY, CDR2 SAAADI.

This clonotype was counted only a few times. This chain connects TRBV28 to TRBJ2-7; D call uncertain. Germline assignment: CDR1 MDHEN and CDR2 SYDVKM. V was shortened by 5 bases and J by 0 bases, with 17 bases between the two germline ends. The CDR3 spans 16 residues. The CDR3 is CASSRSGNIASYEQYF. The CDR3 DNA reads TGTGCCAGCAGTCGGTCTGGTAACATCGCCTCCTACGAGCAGTACTTC.

With regard to this clonotype: This may arise from a read error, as a much more abundant clone is one base away. The limits of the CDR3 on the DNA are not certain, so only TCRdb's listed CDR3 is given. The gene calls are TRBV19 and TRBJ2-5; the tabulated D call, TRBD1, remains unverified against the DNA. The germline gives CDR1 LNHDA, CDR2 SQIVND (reference sequence). The CDR3 extends over 11 residues, inclusive of both ends. The CDR3 region is CAWGPGAKRYF.

This clonotype was detected only once. This chain connects TRBV20-1 to TRBJ2-3; TRBD2 agrees at 16 bases. V lost 7 bases, J lost 4 bases, and 11 bases stayed unmatched. CDR1 is DFQATT, CDR2 SNEGSKA, per germline (reference sequence). The CDR3 totals 17 residues. The CDR3 here is CSVSGLAGGNYPDTQYF. In DNA, the CDR3 is TGCAGTGTTTCGGGACTAGCGGGGGGGAATTATCCAGATACGCAGTATTTT.